This TCR beta chain was sequenced in a study of blood T cell repertoires in COVID-19. Study background: Sites across the United States, Italy and Spain contributed samples from acute and convalescent COVID-19.

CDR3 length: 15 amino acids. The V end lost 0 bases, the J end lost 1 base, and 10 bases lay between the germline ends. CDR1 MNHEY and CDR2 SVGAGI come from the germline V gene. Authors' methods: Amplification of reference gene primers provided the estimated nucleated cell counts. The assay was immunoSEQ multiplex PCR, and TCRdb's table has in-frame clones only and misses some. That table supplies the V and J calls and clone size; D and trimming were determined from the DNA. Here the sample spans some 290,000 clones, almost 90% being singletons. Enrollment of patients from Seattle took place during active infection, with longitudinal follow-up.

J is TRBJ2-7 and V is TRBV6-5, with D possibly TRBD1 on 5 matching bases. Sequenced sample: peripheral blood. The receptor comes from a woman between 35 and 50 years old with COVID-19, enrolled during active disease. CDR3 coding DNA: TGTGCCAGCAGTTACTCAACAGGATTATCCTACGAGCAGTACTTC. Its protein product is CASSYSTGLSYEQYF.